The 25 T cell receptor beta chains below were found in one sample sequenced in a study of blood T cell repertoires in COVID-19. Assay: immunoSEQ multiplex PCR; the TCRdb copy retains only in-frame clones and omits some. In the table there are about 170,000 clones, approximately 84% of which are singletons. The sample comprised peripheral blood. These receptor sequences come from a woman older than 75 with acute or convalescent COVID-19.

The CDR3 sequence: CASSSDYEETQYF. The CDR3 DNA reads as TGTGCCAGCAGTTCGGACTACGAAGAGACCCAGTACTTC. The chain is built from TRBV12-3 or TRBV12-4 and TRBJ2-5; D possibly corresponds to TRBD2 (6 bases). This CDR3 spans 13 amino acids. Trimming cost V 4 bases and J 3 bases, with 9 bases left between them.

The genes are TRBV30 and TRBJ1-3; possibly TRBD1 for D (5 bases). The CDR3 has 14 residues. Trimming stripped 5 bases from V and 4 bases from J, with 15 bases between. From germline, CDR1 is GTSNPN and CDR2 SVGIG (reference sequence). The CDR3 here is CAWGDQGLGNTIYF. The CDR3 nucleotides are TGTGCCTGGGGGGACCAGGGCCTCGGAAACACCATATATTTT.

V usage is TRBV6-5 and J usage is TRBJ2-5; D perhaps matches TRBD2 (6 bases). This CDR3 is 14 amino acids long. Germline values: CDR1 MNHEY, CDR2 SVGAGI. V was clipped by 5 bases and J by 3 bases, with 13 bases between them. This CDR3 reads CASSRRRREETQYF. CDR3 DNA sequence: TGTGCCAGCAGTCGTCGTAGGAGGGAAGAGACCCAGTACTTC.

This rearrangement joins TRBV4-3 to TRBJ1-5; D possibly corresponds to TRBD1 (6 bases). The V gene lost 0 bases and the J gene lost 7 bases, with 13 bases spanning the gap. Germline V gene sequence: CDR1 LGHNA, CDR2 YSLEER. The CDR3 is 15 residues long. CDR3 loop: CASSQDRGGEQPQHF. The CDR3 nucleotides are TGCGCCAGCAGCCAAGATAGAGGGGGAGAGCAGCCCCAGCATTTT.

This chain links TRBV6-5 with TRBJ2-1; 7 nucleotides agree with TRBD2. Per the germline V gene, CDR1 is MNHEY and CDR2 is SVGAGI. This CDR3 is built from 14 residues. Losses at the gene ends were 5 bases for V and 4 bases for J; bases not matched to a gene: 5. The CDR3 DNA reads TGTGCCAGCAGTCGGACTAGTGGTTACAATGAGCAGTTCTTC. This sequence encodes CASSRTSGYNEQFF.

This chain links TRBV29-1 with TRBJ2-1; the match to TRBD2 covers 7 bases. CDR3 size: 15 residues. The V gene end was trimmed by 7 bases and the J gene end by 2 bases; junction bases not matched to a gene: 11. The germline gives CDR1 SQVTM, CDR2 ANQGSEA. The chain's CDR3 is CSAWPGEGAYNEQFF. In DNA, the CDR3 is TGCAGCGCCTGGCCTGGGGAGGGAGCCTACAATGAGCAGTTCTTC.

The rearrangement joins TRBV5-1 to TRBJ1-4, with TRBD1 matching 8 bases. The CDR3 is made up of 15 amino acids. Germline lookup yields CDR1 SGHRS and CDR2 YFSETQ. With V trimmed by 4 bases and J by 7 bases, 9 bases remained unmatched. The CDR3 region has the DNA TGCGCCAGCAGCCCCGGACAGGGTATCGGTGAAAAACTGTTTTTT. This translates into CASSPGQGIGEKLFF.

The rearrangement uses TRBV19 and TRBJ1-5, with TRBD1 identical over 7 bases. The CDR3 runs to 15 residues. J gave up 3 bases and V 4 bases, and 6 bases lay outside the gene matches. The germline gives CDR1 LNHDA, CDR2 SQIVND (reference sequence). CDR3: CASSTGTVSNQPQHF. In nucleotides, the CDR3 is TGTGCCAGTAGTACCGGGACAGTTTCCAATCAGCCCCAGCATTTT.

The chain joins TRBV9 to TRBJ2-3, with D possibly matching TRBD2 (5 bases). Germline lookup yields CDR1 SGDLS and CDR2 YYNGEE. CDR3 length: 15 amino acids. Trimming took off 0 bases at V and 0 bases at J, with 8 bases between the two ends. The CDR3: CASSVGGRSTDTQYF. Here the CDR3 DNA reads TGTGCCAGCAGCGTAGGAGGGCGTAGCACAGATACGCAGTATTTT.

V is TRBV7-8 and J is TRBJ2-1, with 12 bases aligning to TRBD2. The germline CDR1 and CDR2 sequences are SGHVS and FQNEAQ. The CDR3 covers 16 residues. Unmatched junction bases numbered 6, after V lost 1 base and J lost 8 bases. The CDR3 nucleotides are TGTGCCAGCAGCTTAGTGACTAGCGGGAGAACGGATGAGCAGTTCTTC. Protein sequence: CASSLVTSGRTDEQFF.

The J gene is TRBJ2-1, the V gene TRBV10-1, with D maybe TRBD2 (7 bases). Germline V lookup: CDR1 WNHNN, CDR2 SYGVQD (reference sequence). Trimming left V 2 bases short and J 9 bases short, with 14 bases between. CDR3 length: 14 residues. The CDR3 DNA reads as TGCGCCAGCAGTGAGGGGGGGGCTTGGGGTGAGCAGTTCTTC. Translated, it gives CASSEGGAWGEQFF.

The sample holds one count of this clone. The gene calls are TRBV6-5 and TRBJ1-5; D ambiguous. CDR1 and CDR2 (germline): MNHEY, SVGAGI. The CDR3 length is 13 residues. V was pared by 7 bases and J by 0 bases, with 7 bases between. The CDR3 here is CASTDYSNQPQHF. The CDR3 region has the DNA TGTGCCAGCACAGATTATAGCAATCAGCCCCAGCATTTT.

The chain has TRBV18 and TRBJ1-1; D ambiguous. Germline CDR1 KGHSH, CDR2 LQKENI. The CDR3 length is 12 residues. Between the trimmed V and J ends, which lost 4 bases and 3 bases, there was a span of 6 bases. CDR3 nucleotide sequence: TGTGCCAGCTCACAGAGTCACACTGAAGCTTTCTTT. Translating it yields CASSQSHTEAFF.

This clone came up a few times. V and J are TRBV19 and TRBJ1-1; the D is unclear. Between the trimmed V and J ends, which lost 5 bases and 2 bases, there was a span of 3 bases. The length of the CDR3 is 11 residues. Germline V gene lookup returns CDR1 LNHDA and CDR2 SQIVND (reference sequence). CDR3 coding DNA: TGTGCCAGTAGTGTAAACACTGAAGCTTTCTTT. Amino acids: CASSVNTEAFF.

The chain links TRBV28 to TRBJ1-1; TRBD1 is a possible D gene (5 bases). CDR1 MDHEN and CDR2 SYDVKM come from the germline V gene. This CDR3 spans 13 amino acids. V lost 8 bases to trimming and J lost 1 base, with 11 bases between them. The CDR3 here is CASSTGGNTEAFF. The DNA of the CDR3 is TGTGCCAGCTCTACCGGGGGGAACACTGAAGCTTTCTTT.

The chain uses TRBV4-1 and TRBJ2-1; 7 nucleotides align to TRBD2. V was pared by 4 bases and J by 4 bases, with 4 bases of the junction left unmatched. Germline values: CDR1 MGHRA, CDR2 YSYEKL. The CDR3 is 14 amino acids. In DNA, the CDR3 is TGCGCCAGCAGCCTAGCGGGCCTATACAATGAGCAGTTCTTC. Protein sequence: CASSLAGLYNEQFF.

This clone showed up just a few times. The rearrangement links TRBV5-1 to TRBJ2-1; TRBD2 agrees at 14 bases. CDR1 is SGHRS, CDR2 YFSETQ, per germline. The ends lost 3 bases at V and 1 base at J; junction bases unmatched: 6. The CDR3 runs to 18 residues. The CDR3 loop reads CASSSGLAGVLSYNEQFF. The CDR3 region has the DNA TGCGCCAGCAGCTCGGGACTAGCGGGAGTGTTGTCCTACAATGAGCAGTTCTTC.

This sequence joins TRBV10-3 and TRBJ1-6; D is unclear. CDR1 is ENHRY, CDR2 SYGVKD, per germline. The CDR3 sequence is 13 residues long. Trimming stripped 7 bases from V and 10 bases from J, with 14 bases between. The CDR3 loop is CAITEREGSPLHF. The CDR3 DNA reads as TGTGCCATCACCGAGCGTGAAGGCTCACCCCTCCACTTT.

The rearrangement uses TRBV6-4 and TRBJ2-1, with D possibly being TRBD1 (6 bases). This CDR3 comprises 12 residues. Between the trimmed V and J ends, which lost 4 bases and 7 bases, there was a span of 8 bases. CDR1 is MRHNA and CDR2 is SNTAGT in the germline V gene. CDR3 region: CASSAQGNEQFF. DNA of the CDR3: TGTGCCAGCAGTGCCCAGGGGAATGAGCAGTTCTTC.

The rearrangement links TRBV19 to TRBJ1-5; 7 nucleotides match TRBD1. J was trimmed by 6 bases and V by 3 bases; bases with no gene match: 8. The CDR3 runs to 15 residues. Per the germline V gene, CDR1 is LNHDA and CDR2 is SQIVND (reference sequence). DNA of the CDR3: TGTGCCAGTAGTATCCGTACAGGGGACCTTCAGCCCCAGCATTTT. As protein: CASSIRTGDLQPQHF.

This chain connects TRBV3-1 (or the pseudogene TRBV3-2) to TRBJ1-3, with 8 bases fitting TRBD1. The V gene's germline CDR1 is LGHDT and CDR2 YNNKEL (reference sequence). There are 15 residues in the CDR3. The ends lost 3 bases at V and 2 bases at J; junction bases unmatched: 3. This CDR3 is CASSHRGPPGNTIYF. CDR3 coding DNA: TGTGCCAGCAGCCACAGGGGGCCCCCTGGAAACACCATATATTTT.

This clone was seen just once. The gene calls are TRBV2 and TRBJ1-1; TRBD1 matches at 7 bases. The CDR3 has 15 residues. V was clipped by 4 bases and J by 6 bases; unmatched bases: 11. Germline V CDR1 and CDR2: SNHLY, FYNNEI. Here the CDR3 DNA reads TGTGCCAGCAGTGGACAGGGCAACGCGGCAGCTGAAGCTTTCTTT. Translated, it gives CASSGQGNAAAEAFF.

This chain links TRBV5-1 with TRBJ2-7, with 9 bases matching TRBD2. Per germline, CDR1 SGHRS and CDR2 YFSETQ. The CDR3 spans 15 residues. Trimming at V came to 0 bases and at J to 0 bases, leaving 1 base not matched to a gene. CDR3 region: CASSLELAGSYEQYF. The CDR3, as DNA: TGCGCCAGCAGCTTGGAACTAGCGGGCTCCTACGAGCAGTACTTC. The variable domain in full, completed from reference TRBV5-1 and TRBJ2-7, reads KAGVTQTPRYLIKTRGQQVTLSCSPISGHRSVSWYQQTPGQGLQFLFEYFSETQRNKGNFPGRFSGRQFSNSRSEMNVSTLELGDSALYLCASSLELAGSYEQYFGPGTRLTVT.

The V call is TRBV5-1, the J call TRBJ2-3; 8 bases map to TRBD2. The CDR3 contains 19 residues. The junction had 22 bases not matched to a gene; V was cut back by 4 bases and J by 6 bases. Per the germline V gene, CDR1 is SGHRS and CDR2 is YFSETQ. This chain's CDR3 is CASSRGLVGGGLGRDTQYF. In DNA form, the CDR3 reads TGCGCCAGCAGCCGGGGACTAGTTGGAGGGGGGCTGGGTCGGGATACGCAGTATTTT. The entire variable domain, with the rest obtained from reference TRBV5-1 and TRBJ2-3, is as follows: KAGVTQTPRYLIKTRGQQVTLSCSPISGHRSVSWYQQTPGQGLQFLFEYFSETQRNKGNFPGRFSGRQFSNSRSEMNVSTLELGDSALYLCASSRGLVGGGLGRDTQYFGPGTRLTVL.

This chain uses TRBV15 with TRBJ1-1; 11 nucleotides agree with TRBD1. Germline CDR1 is LNHNV and CDR2 is YYDKDF (reference sequence). CDR3 size: 16 residues. Trimming removed 5 bases from V and 3 bases from J; junction bases left unmatched: 8. As DNA, the CDR3 is TGTGCCACCAGCGGCAACCCGGGACAGGGGGACACTGAAGCTTTCTTT. Translated, it gives CATSGNPGQGDTEAFF.